Shown below are 17 T cell receptor beta chains from a single sample sequenced in a study of lymphopenia after photon versus proton radiotherapy. Data came from immunoSEQ multiplex PCR; TCRdb stores just in-frame clones and leaves some out. In the table there are approximately 70,000 clones, 75% to 90% of which are singletons. Source: peripheral blood, taken from a patient treated with proton-based radiotherapy. The receptors here all came from an elderly man with esophageal cancer.

The J gene is TRBJ2-7, the V gene TRBV4-3; 10 nucleotides align to TRBD2. Germline V gene lookup returns CDR1 LGHNA and CDR2 YSLEER. Trimming at V came to 1 base and at J to 1 base, leaving 10 bases not matched to a gene. The CDR3 length is 18 residues. CDR3 protein: CASSQVLAGAFVSYEQYF. The CDR3 DNA reads as TGCGCCAGCAGCCAAGTCCTAGCGGGAGCCTTCGTTTCCTACGAGCAGTACTTC.

The V gene is TRBV29-1, the J gene TRBJ2-3; D ambiguous. V was trimmed by 6 bases and J by 5 bases, leaving 12 bases between them. Germline V lookup: CDR1 SQVTM, CDR2 ANQGSEA. The CDR3 has 12 residues. The CDR3 here is CSVPPYRDTQYF. Here the CDR3 DNA reads TGCAGCGTCCCTCCCTATAGAGATACGCAGTATTTT.

The chain uses TRBV7-8 and TRBJ2-3; TRBD2 aligns across 9 bases. The germline CDR1 and CDR2 sequences are SGHVS and FQNEAQ. The CDR3 is 15 residues long. The trim removed 6 bases at V and 2 bases at J, leaving 6 bases unmatched. The CDR3 DNA reads TGTGCCAGCAGACTTGTAGCGGGGGCCACAGATACGCAGTATTTT. Its translation: CASRLVAGATDTQYF. The whole variable domain, filled in from reference TRBV7-8 and TRBJ2-3, reads GAGVSQSPRYKVAKRGQDVALRCDPISGHVSLFWYQQALGQGPEFLTYFQNEAQLDKSGLPSDRFFAERPEGSVSTLKIQRTQQEDSAVYLCASRLVAGATDTQYFGPGTRLTVL.

The V call is TRBV13, the J call TRBJ2-4; 7 bases map to TRBD1. V gave up 3 bases and J gave up 6 bases; unmatched junction bases: 2. The length of the CDR3 is 13 residues. The germline V gene has CDR1 PRHDT and CDR2 FYEKMQ (reference sequence). The CDR3 here is CASSFYRGNIQYF. The DNA for the CDR3 is TGTGCCAGCAGCTTCTACAGGGGAAACATTCAGTACTTC.

Turning to this clone: This sample includes further DNA sequences coding for the same CDR3. V usage is TRBV7-9 and J usage is TRBJ1-3; D is ambiguous. V was pared by 11 bases and J by 8 bases, with 19 bases between. There are 13 residues in the CDR3. Germline CDR1 reads SEHNR; CDR2 reads FQNEAQ (reference sequence). CDR3: CACSPGRADTIYF. DNA of the CDR3: TGTGCCTGCTCTCCGGGTCGGGCTGACACCATATATTTT.

The chain is built from TRBV7-9 and TRBJ2-5; 11 bases match TRBD1. Germline trimming cut 5 bases from V and 4 bases from J; bases unmatched to any gene: 6. Germline V gene sequence: CDR1 SEHNR, CDR2 FQNEAQ (reference sequence). The CDR3 has 15 amino acids. CDR3 sequence reads: CASSPRTGGVETQYF. The CDR3 coding sequence is TGTGCCAGCAGCCCAAGGACAGGGGGCGTAGAGACCCAGTACTTC.

The CDR3 DNA reads as TGCGCCAGCAGCATGGGTCGTTTCAGCTCTGGAAACACCATATATTTT. Protein: CASSMGRFSSGNTIYF. V is TRBV5-1 and J is TRBJ1-3; D call uncertain. The V end was cut by 4 bases, the J end by 0 bases, with 14 bases between. The germline gives CDR1 SGHRS, CDR2 YFSETQ. The CDR3 spans 16 residues.

This clone was observed a few times. This chain connects TRBV2 to TRBJ1-5, with a weak D call TRBD1 (6 bases). Trimming stripped 6 bases from V and 1 base from J, with 10 bases between. The CDR3 extends over 14 amino acids. CDR1 is SNHLY and CDR2 is FYNNEI in the germline V gene. The CDR3 is CASSSGTSNQPQHF. The DNA for the CDR3 is TGTGCCAGCAGCTCCGGGACAAGCAATCAGCCCCAGCATTTT.

The V call is TRBV6-6, the J call TRBJ1-2; D might be TRBD1 (5 bases). This CDR3 comprises 13 residues. Trimming stripped 5 bases from V and 3 bases from J, with 10 bases between. Germline V gene sequence: CDR1 MNHNY, CDR2 SVGAGI (reference sequence). CDR3 nucleotides: TGTGCCAGCAGTAAAGCGGGGCACTATGGCTACACCTTC. This translates into CASSKAGHYGYTF.

The CDR3 DNA is TGCGCCAGCAGCGTAACAGATAACTATGGCTACACCTTC. It translates to CASSVTDNYGYTF. This chain uses TRBV5-1 with TRBJ1-2, with D uncertain. V lost 4 bases to trimming and J lost 1 base, with 8 bases between them. The CDR3 length is 13 residues. Germline values: CDR1 SGHRS, CDR2 YFSETQ.

V usage is TRBV5-4 and J usage is TRBJ2-3; 7 positions match TRBD2. This CDR3 comprises 16 residues. Germline V lookup: CDR1 SGHNT, CDR2 YYREEE (reference sequence). J was trimmed by 0 bases and V by 4 bases; bases with no gene match: 8. As DNA, the CDR3 is TGTGCCAGCAGCCCTGCGGGACTATTAAGCACAGATACGCAGTATTTT. Its translation is CASSPAGLLSTDTQYF.

This chain uses TRBV5-5 with TRBJ2-7, with 11 bases that match TRBD2. Germline V gene data show CDR1 as SGHKS and CDR2 as YYEKEE (reference sequence). V was pared by 5 bases and J by 0 bases, with 7 bases of the junction left unmatched. CDR3 size: 16 residues. For the CDR3, the DNA is TGTGCCAGCAGTGTGACTAGCGGGATCAGCTCCTACGAGCAGTACTTC. The encoded protein is CASSVTSGISSYEQYF.

The chain joins TRBV10-3 to TRBJ2-5, with 7 bases fitting TRBD2. In germline, CDR1 is ENHRY, CDR2 SYGVKD. The CDR3 has 13 residues. J lost 7 bases, V lost 10 bases, and 12 bases had no gene match. This CDR3 is CATGGDGFGTQYF. The DNA of the CDR3 is TGTGCCACTGGGGGGGATGGATTCGGGACCCAGTACTTC.

V gene TRBV10-3 combines with J gene TRBJ2-1, with D tentatively TRBD2 (5 bases). V lost 8 bases and J 1 base, leaving 12 bases between the germline ends. The CDR3 extends over 14 amino acids. From germline, CDR1 is ENHRY and CDR2 SYGVKD. CDR3 loop: CAIGDSESYNEQFF. CDR3 sequence (DNA): TGTGCCATCGGGGATAGCGAATCCTACAATGAGCAGTTCTTC.

The chain combines TRBV6-5 with TRBJ1-2; perhaps TRBD1 as D (5 bases). Germline CDR1 is MNHEY and CDR2 is SVGAGI. The CDR3 sequence is 12 residues long. The germline V and J ends were trimmed by 5 bases and 3 bases, with 7 bases remaining between them. The CDR3: CASSGRDYGYTF. For the CDR3, the DNA is TGTGCCAGCAGTGGCAGGGACTATGGCTACACCTTC.

The chain links TRBV7-7 to TRBJ2-3, with 14 bases that match TRBD2. V was pared by 5 bases and J by 7 bases, with 11 bases of the junction left unmatched. The CDR3 is 17 amino acids. CDR1 and CDR2 from the germline V gene are SSHAT and FNYEAQ (reference sequence). The CDR3: CASSESPGLAGVNTQYF. DNA for the CDR3: TGTGCCAGCAGCGAAAGCCCGGGACTAGCGGGGGTAAATACGCAGTATTTT.

V usage is TRBV6-4 and J usage is TRBJ2-2; D may correspond to TRBD1 or TRBD2 (5 bases each). The CDR3 sequence is 15 residues long. Germline CDR1 and CDR2: MRHNA and SNTAGT. V was clipped by 0 bases and J by 2 bases, with 7 bases between them. The CDR3 coding sequence is TGTGCCAGCAGTGACTCTGGGGGAAACACCGGGGAGCTGTTTTTT. Its protein product is CASSDSGGNTGELFF.